The rows below give T cell receptor beta chains drawn from one sample of a study of blood T cell repertoires in COVID-19. This table comes from immunoSEQ multiplex PCR, and its TCRdb copy is limited to in-frame clones, with some not included. The sample carries 50,000 to 75,000 clones, more than 75% recorded once. The sample taken for sequencing was peripheral blood. The receptor source for this set is an elderly man in a cohort sampled during active COVID-19. Each CDR3 is given with its conserved first and last residue. The D gene is left open where the match is weak. A clone size is listed for some rows: how often the clone was seen (once, few, many), or a class if it is expanded.

j_call: TRBJ2-1
d_call: .
v_call: TRBV20-1
clone_size: .
cdr3_aa: CSASIIGVRDEQFF
cdr3_nt: TGCAGTGCTAGTATTATCGGGGTTCGAGATGAGCAGTTCTTC

j_call: TRBJ2-6
d_call: .
v_call: TRBV30
clone_size: .
cdr3_aa: CAWSIGRGAPGANVLTF
cdr3_nt: TGTGCCTGGAGTATCGGCAGGGGCGCCCCTGGGGCCAACGTCCTGACTTTC

j_call: TRBJ1-1
d_call: TRBD1
v_call: TRBV3-1/TRBV3-2
clone_size: .
cdr3_aa: CASRGTGDTEAFF
cdr3_nt: TGTGCCAGCAGGGGTACAGGGGACACTGAAGCTTTCTTT

j_call: TRBJ1-2
d_call: .
v_call: TRBV5-6
clone_size: .
cdr3_aa: CASVPSRASYYGYTF
cdr3_nt: TGTGCCAGCGTTCCCTCGCGGGCTTCCTACTATGGCTACACCTTC

j_call: TRBJ1-1
d_call: TRBD1
v_call: TRBV5-6
clone_size: .
cdr3_aa: CASSWRGTGGFDTEAFF
cdr3_nt: TGTGCCAGCAGCTGGCGAGGGACAGGGGGCTTTGACACTGAAGCTTTCTTT

j_call: TRBJ1-2
d_call: .
v_call: TRBV4-2
clone_size: .
cdr3_aa: CASSQDLAITGGYTF
cdr3_nt: TGTGCCAGCAGCCAAGATTTGGCAATCACAGGAGGCTACACCTTC

j_call: TRBJ2-1
d_call: TRBD1
v_call: TRBV29-1
clone_size: once
cdr3_aa: CSGRTGTAYNEQFF
cdr3_nt: TGCAGCGGAAGGACCGGGACAGCCTACAATGAGCAGTTCTTC

j_call: TRBJ1-2
d_call: .
v_call: TRBV10-3
clone_size: .
cdr3_aa: CAISGQQVFYGYTF
cdr3_nt: TGTGCCATCAGTGGACAACAGGTATTCTATGGCTACACCTTC

j_call: TRBJ2-3
d_call: .
v_call: TRBV15
clone_size: once
cdr3_aa: CATSRSTGTDTQYF
cdr3_nt: TGTGCCACCAGCAGATCGACAGGAACAGATACGCAGTATTTT

j_call: TRBJ1-6
d_call: .
v_call: TRBV30
clone_size: .
cdr3_aa: CAWSVAGNSYNSPLHF
cdr3_nt: TGTGCCTGGAGTGTCGCAGGCAACTCCTATAATTCACCCCTCCACTTT

j_call: TRBJ2-3
d_call: .
v_call: TRBV30
clone_size: .
cdr3_aa: CAWSRGGETDTQYF
cdr3_nt: TGTGCCTGGAGCCGGGGCGGGGAGACAGATACGCAGTATTTT

j_call: TRBJ2-7
d_call: .
v_call: TRBV14
clone_size: few
cdr3_aa: CASSHRDSALHEQYF
cdr3_nt: TGTGCCAGCAGCCATCGGGACTCCGCCCTCCACGAGCAGTACTTC

j_call: TRBJ2-3
d_call: TRBD1
v_call: TRBV4-1
clone_size: .
cdr3_aa: CASSQNRGLADTQYF
cdr3_nt: TGCGCCAGCAGCCAAAACAGGGGGTTGGCAGATACGCAGTATTTT

j_call: TRBJ2-5
d_call: .
v_call: TRBV6-2/TRBV6-3
clone_size: .
cdr3_aa: CASSYLATPSETQYF
cdr3_nt: TGTGCCAGCAGTTACTTAGCGACCCCCTCCGAGACCCAGTACTTC

j_call: TRBJ1-6
d_call: .
v_call: TRBV9
clone_size: .
cdr3_aa: CASSVGGNSPLHF
cdr3_nt: TGTGCCAGCAGCGTAGGAGGGAATTCACCCCTCCACTTT

j_call: TRBJ2-3
d_call: .
v_call: TRBV24-1
clone_size: .
cdr3_aa: CATSDTPDTDTQYF
cdr3_nt: TGTGCCACCAGTGATACCCCAGACACAGATACGCAGTATTTT

j_call: TRBJ2-5
d_call: .
v_call: TRBV18
clone_size: few
cdr3_aa: CASSPEETQYF
cdr3_nt: TGTGCCAGCTCACCAGAGGAGACCCAGTACTTC

j_call: TRBJ2-3
d_call: .
v_call: TRBV6-1
clone_size: .
cdr3_aa: CASSEEPTRLDTQYF
cdr3_nt: TGTGCCAGCAGTGAAGAACCAACCAGGTTAGATACGCAGTATTTT

j_call: TRBJ1-4
d_call: .
v_call: TRBV7-9
clone_size: once
cdr3_aa: CASSLEDSLAGEKLFF
cdr3_nt: TGTGCCAGCAGCTTAGAGGATTCCCTAGCGGGGGAAAAACTGTTTTTT

j_call: TRBJ2-3
d_call: TRBD1
v_call: TRBV15
clone_size: .
cdr3_aa: CATSFRRDRVTDTQYF
cdr3_nt: TGTGCCACCAGCTTCCGCCGGGACAGGGTCACAGATACGCAGTATTTT

j_call: TRBJ2-2
d_call: TRBD2
v_call: TRBV6-5
clone_size: .
cdr3_aa: CASSYSGGGTGELFF
cdr3_nt: TGTGCCAGCAGTTACTCGGGGGGGGGCACCGGGGAGCTGTTTTTT

j_call: TRBJ1-1
d_call: .
v_call: TRBV6-5
clone_size: .
cdr3_aa: CASSSPRETEAFF
cdr3_nt: TGTGCCAGCAGCTCACCGAGGGAAACTGAAGCTTTCTTT

j_call: TRBJ2-1
d_call: .
v_call: TRBV19
clone_size: .
cdr3_aa: CASSIAGAFEQFF
cdr3_nt: TGTGCCAGTAGTATCGCGGGGGCCTTTGAGCAGTTCTTC

j_call: TRBJ1-1
d_call: TRBD1
v_call: TRBV6-5
clone_size: .
cdr3_aa: CASSQQGLGTEAFF
cdr3_nt: TGTGCCAGCAGTCAACAGGGGTTGGGCACTGAAGCTTTCTTT

j_call: TRBJ2-5
d_call: TRBD1
v_call: TRBV24-1
clone_size: .
cdr3_aa: CATSDSGGPATQYF
cdr3_nt: TGTGCCACCAGTGATTCAGGGGGCCCGGCCACCCAGTACTTC

j_call: TRBJ2-1
d_call: .
v_call: TRBV7-3
clone_size: .
cdr3_aa: CASSRSAYNEQFF
cdr3_nt: TGTGCCAGCAGCCGTTCAGCCTACAATGAGCAGTTCTTC

j_call: TRBJ2-5
d_call: TRBD2
v_call: TRBV6-1
clone_size: .
cdr3_aa: CASSETSGGRETQYF
cdr3_nt: TGTGCCAGCAGTGAGACTAGCGGGGGCCGAGAGACCCAGTACTTC

j_call: TRBJ2-7
d_call: .
v_call: TRBV4-1
clone_size: .
cdr3_aa: CASSQVGGSYEQYF
cdr3_nt: TGCGCCAGCAGCCAAGTCGGCGGATCCTACGAGCAGTACTTC

j_call: TRBJ1-1
d_call: .
v_call: TRBV6-9
clone_size: .
cdr3_aa: CASSYKAGAEAFF
cdr3_nt: TGTGCCAGCAGTTATAAGGCAGGTGCTGAAGCTTTCTTT

j_call: TRBJ1-2
d_call: TRBD1
v_call: TRBV4-3
clone_size: .
cdr3_aa: CASSQEYGQGDGYTF
cdr3_nt: TGCGCCAGCAGCCAGGAATATGGACAGGGCGACGGCTACACCTTC

j_call: TRBJ1-2
d_call: .
v_call: TRBV5-4
clone_size: .
cdr3_aa: CASSLMGDYGYTF
cdr3_nt: TGTGCCAGCAGCTTGATGGGAGACTATGGCTACACCTTC

j_call: TRBJ1-5
d_call: TRBD1
v_call: TRBV28
clone_size: .
cdr3_aa: CASRTGGSNQPQHF
cdr3_nt: TGTGCCAGCCGTACAGGGGGTAGCAATCAGCCCCAGCATTTT

j_call: TRBJ1-5
d_call: .
v_call: TRBV10-3
clone_size: .
cdr3_aa: CAISESIVDQPQHF
cdr3_nt: TGTGCCATCAGTGAGTCGATAGTTGATCAGCCCCAGCATTTT

j_call: TRBJ1-2
d_call: .
v_call: TRBV5-4
clone_size: few
cdr3_aa: CASSALGDGYTF
cdr3_nt: TGTGCCAGCAGCGCCCTAGGGGATGGCTACACCTTC

j_call: TRBJ2-2
d_call: TRBD1
v_call: TRBV7-2
clone_size: .
cdr3_aa: CASSLGRQGMRTGELFF
cdr3_nt: TGTGCCAGCAGCTTAGGACGACAGGGGATGCGAACCGGGGAGCTGTTTTTT

j_call: TRBJ1-5
d_call: .
v_call: TRBV6-2/TRBV6-3
clone_size: .
cdr3_aa: CASSYAAPLEVSNQPQHF
cdr3_nt: TGTGCCAGCAGTTACGCCGCACCGCTGGAGGTTAGCAATCAGCCCCAGCATTTT

j_call: TRBJ2-4
d_call: .
v_call: TRBV10-3
clone_size: .
cdr3_aa: CAIGHKDIAKNIQYF
cdr3_nt: TGTGCCATCGGACACAAGGACATAGCCAAAAACATTCAGTACTTC

j_call: TRBJ2-5
d_call: TRBD1
v_call: TRBV7-7
clone_size: .
cdr3_aa: CASSLLGTGEETQYF
cdr3_nt: TGTGCTAGCAGCTTACTCGGGACAGGGGAAGAGACCCAGTACTTC

j_call: TRBJ2-3
d_call: .
v_call: TRBV7-3
clone_size: once
cdr3_aa: CASSLTHTDTQYF
cdr3_nt: TGTGCCAGCAGCTTAACCCACACAGATACGCAGTATTTT

j_call: TRBJ2-7
d_call: TRBD2
v_call: TRBV3-1/TRBV3-2
clone_size: once
cdr3_aa: CASSYGLAGSYEQYF
cdr3_nt: TGTGCCAGCAGCTACGGACTAGCGGGATCCTACGAGCAGTACTTC

j_call: TRBJ2-3
d_call: TRBD1
v_call: TRBV7-9
clone_size: once
cdr3_aa: CASSQTGAGVDTQYF
cdr3_nt: TGTGCCAGCAGCCAAACAGGGGCAGGTGTAGATACGCAGTATTTT

j_call: TRBJ1-5
d_call: .
v_call: TRBV15
clone_size: .
cdr3_aa: CATSRQANQPQHF
cdr3_nt: TGTGCCACCAGTCGGCAGGCAAATCAGCCCCAGCATTTT

j_call: TRBJ2-2
d_call: TRBD2
v_call: TRBV28
clone_size: .
cdr3_aa: CASYSGRAAGELFF
cdr3_nt: TGTGCCAGCTATAGCGGGAGGGCCGCCGGGGAGCTGTTTTTT

j_call: TRBJ2-3
d_call: .
v_call: TRBV11-3
clone_size: .
cdr3_aa: CASSLQGADTQYF
cdr3_nt: TGTGCCAGCAGCTTACAGGGCGCAGATACGCAGTATTTT

j_call: TRBJ2-5
d_call: .
v_call: TRBV18
clone_size: .
cdr3_aa: CASSTGSGETQYF
cdr3_nt: TGTGCCAGCTCAACGGGTTCCGGGGAGACCCAGTACTTC

j_call: TRBJ2-1
d_call: TRBD1
v_call: TRBV5-4
clone_size: once
cdr3_aa: CASSLDRGTYNEQFF
cdr3_nt: TGTGCCAGCAGCTTGGACAGGGGCACCTACAATGAGCAGTTCTTC

j_call: TRBJ2-2
d_call: TRBD1
v_call: TRBV30
clone_size: .
cdr3_aa: CAWDRGTNTGELFF
cdr3_nt: TGTGCCTGGGACAGGGGGACGAACACCGGGGAGCTGTTTTTT

j_call: TRBJ1-1
d_call: TRBD1
v_call: TRBV6-4
clone_size: once
cdr3_aa: CASRGQGAHTEAFF
cdr3_nt: TGTGCCAGCAGAGGACAGGGGGCTCACACTGAAGCTTTCTTT

j_call: TRBJ2-3
d_call: .
v_call: TRBV7-9
clone_size: .
cdr3_aa: CASSLGDLAGDTQYF
cdr3_nt: TGTGCCAGCAGCTTAGGGGACTTGGCCGGAGATACGCAGTATTTT

j_call: TRBJ1-1
d_call: TRBD1
v_call: TRBV2
clone_size: .
cdr3_aa: CASSAGGTEAFF
cdr3_nt: TGTGCCAGCAGTGCAGGGGGCACTGAAGCTTTCTTT

j_call: TRBJ2-2
d_call: .
v_call: TRBV7-2
clone_size: .
cdr3_aa: CASSLVQGWTTGELFF
cdr3_nt: TGTGCCAGCAGCTTAGTTCAGGGATGGACCACCGGGGAGCTGTTTTTT

j_call: TRBJ1-2
d_call: TRBD1
v_call: TRBV3-1/TRBV3-2
clone_size: .
cdr3_aa: CASLLKGANDGYTF
cdr3_nt: TGTGCCAGCCTACTGAAGGGGGCGAACGATGGCTACACCTTC

j_call: TRBJ2-1
d_call: TRBD1
v_call: TRBV18
clone_size: .
cdr3_aa: CASSTTGGAYNEQFF
cdr3_nt: TGTGCCAGCTCCACGACAGGGGGGGCCTACAATGAGCAGTTCTTC

j_call: TRBJ1-6
d_call: .
v_call: TRBV6-6
clone_size: .
cdr3_aa: CASRAQGRSYNSPLHF
cdr3_nt: TGTGCCAGCAGAGCACAGGGCCGCTCCTATAATTCACCCCTCCACTTT

j_call: TRBJ2-3
d_call: TRBD2
v_call: TRBV10-2
clone_size: .
cdr3_aa: CASSEAGGGTDTQYF
cdr3_nt: TGCGCCAGCAGTGAGGCGGGGGGGGGCACAGATACGCAGTATTTT